These 5 T cell receptor beta chains were sequenced from one sample in a study of blood T cell repertoires in COVID-19. The protocol was immunoSEQ multiplex PCR, while the TCRdb copy is restricted to in-frame clones and leaves out a portion. This sample carries fewer than 500,000 clones, 75% to 90% of them seen once, and the ten largest clones take roughly 0.7%. Sequenced material: PBMCs or T cells enriched from blood (not recorded which). The receptors were gathered from a woman between 18 and 30 years old who had recovered from COVID-19.

V gene TRBV23-1 combines with J gene TRBJ1-1; D gene ambiguous. TRBV23-1 is noted as an ORF with a role that remains uncertain. V gave up 4 bases and J gave up 2 bases, with 8 bases separating them. There are 13 residues in the CDR3. CDR3 in DNA: TGCGCCAGCAGTCCTACCGGTAACACTGAAGCTTTCTTT. Amino acid sequence: CASSPTGNTEAFF.

This clone was found once. The rearrangement joins TRBV5-1 to TRBJ2-3, with 10 bases aligning to TRBD1. V was pared by 4 bases and J by 7 bases, with 12 bases of the junction left unmatched. Germline V gene sequence: CDR1 SGHRS, CDR2 YFSETQ. The CDR3 extends over 16 amino acids. The CDR3 is CASSPPGDRGLHTQYF. CDR3 nucleotide sequence: TGCGCCAGCAGCCCCCCGGGGGACAGGGGATTACATACGCAGTATTTT.

This chain uses TRBV7-9 with TRBJ1-2, with a weak D call TRBD1 (6 bases). Looked up from germline, CDR1 is SEHNR and CDR2 is FQNEAQ (reference sequence). CDR3 length equals 14 residues. Between the trimmed V and J ends, which lost 5 bases and 4 bases, there was a span of 14 bases. The CDR3 DNA reads TGTGCCAGCAGCACCATTACAGGGAGCTATGGCTACACCTTC. This codes for CASSTITGSYGYTF.

The chain couples TRBV24-1 to TRBJ2-1; 7 bases are a match to TRBD1. The CDR3 covers 16 residues. With V trimmed by 3 bases and J by 0 bases, 4 bases remained unmatched. Germline V gene sequence: CDR1 KGHDR, CDR2 SFDVKD. The CDR3 sequence is CATSDDRAVSYNEQFF. The CDR3 bases are TGTGCCACCAGTGATGACAGGGCCGTCTCCTACAATGAGCAGTTCTTC.

V gene TRBV6-1 combines with J gene TRBJ1-2; no reliable D call. Per the germline V gene, CDR1 is MNHNS and CDR2 is SASEGT. Trimming pared 3 bases from V and 4 bases from J, leaving 9 bases between. The CDR3 covers 13 residues. The DNA for the CDR3 is TGTGCCAGCAGTGAGGCGGGAATCTATGGCTACACCTTC. Its translation is CASSEAGIYGYTF.